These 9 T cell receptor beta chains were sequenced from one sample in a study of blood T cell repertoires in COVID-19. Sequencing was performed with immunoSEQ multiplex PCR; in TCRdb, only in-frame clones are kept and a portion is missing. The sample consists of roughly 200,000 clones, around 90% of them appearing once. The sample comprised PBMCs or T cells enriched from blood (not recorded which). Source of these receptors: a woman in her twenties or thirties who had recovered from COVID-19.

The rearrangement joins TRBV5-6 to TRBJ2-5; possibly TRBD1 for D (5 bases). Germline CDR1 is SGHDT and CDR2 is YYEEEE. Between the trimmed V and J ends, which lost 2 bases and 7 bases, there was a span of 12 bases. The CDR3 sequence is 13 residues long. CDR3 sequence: CASSFDSQGTQYF. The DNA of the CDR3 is TGTGCCAGCAGCTTCGATAGTCAGGGGACCCAGTACTTC.

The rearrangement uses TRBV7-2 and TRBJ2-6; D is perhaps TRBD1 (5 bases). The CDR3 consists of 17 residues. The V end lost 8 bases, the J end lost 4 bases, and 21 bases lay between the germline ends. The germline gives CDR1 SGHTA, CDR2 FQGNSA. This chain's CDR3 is CASHYRQGVFGANVLTF. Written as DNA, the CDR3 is TGTGCCAGCCACTATCGGCAGGGTGTGTTCGGGGCCAACGTCCTGACTTTC.

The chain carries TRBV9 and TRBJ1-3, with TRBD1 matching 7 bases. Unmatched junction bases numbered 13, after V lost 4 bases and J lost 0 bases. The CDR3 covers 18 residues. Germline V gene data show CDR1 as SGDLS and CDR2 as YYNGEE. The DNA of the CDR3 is TGTGCCAGCAGCACCCACAGGGGTCCCGTGAACTCTGGAAACACCATATATTTT. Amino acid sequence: CASSTHRGPVNSGNTIYF. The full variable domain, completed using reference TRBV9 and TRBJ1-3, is DSGVTQTPKHLITATGQRVTLRCSPRSGDLSVYWYQQSLDQGLQFLIQYYNGEERAKGNILERFSAQQFPDLHSELNLSSLELGDSALYFCASSTHRGPVNSGNTIYFGEGSWLTVV.

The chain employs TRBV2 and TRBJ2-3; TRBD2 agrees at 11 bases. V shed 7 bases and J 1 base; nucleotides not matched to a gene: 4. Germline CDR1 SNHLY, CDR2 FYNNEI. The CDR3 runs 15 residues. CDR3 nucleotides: TGTGCCAGCACTAGACTAGCGGGGCGCACAGATACGCAGTATTTT. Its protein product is CASTRLAGRTDTQYF. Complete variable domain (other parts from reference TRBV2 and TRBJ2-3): EPEVTQTPSHQVTQMGQEVILRCVPISNHLYFYWYRQILGQKVEFLVSFYNNEISEKSEIFDDQFSVERPDGSNFTLKIRSTKLEDSAMYFCASTRLAGRTDTQYFGPGTRLTVL.

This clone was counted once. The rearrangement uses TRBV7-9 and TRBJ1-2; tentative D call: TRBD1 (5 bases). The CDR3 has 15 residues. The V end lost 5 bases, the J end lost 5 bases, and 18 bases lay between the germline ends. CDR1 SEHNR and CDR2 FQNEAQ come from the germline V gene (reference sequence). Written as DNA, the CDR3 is TGTGCCAGCAGCGATCCACAGGTACAGGTTTATGGCTACACCTTC. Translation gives CASSDPQVQVYGYTF. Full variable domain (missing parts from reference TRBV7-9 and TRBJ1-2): DTGVSQNPRHKITKRGQNVTFRCDPISEHNRLYWYRQTLGQGPEFLTYFQNEAQLEKSRLLSDRFSAERPKGSFSTLEIQRTEQGDSAMYLCASSDPQVQVYGYTFGSGTRLTVV.

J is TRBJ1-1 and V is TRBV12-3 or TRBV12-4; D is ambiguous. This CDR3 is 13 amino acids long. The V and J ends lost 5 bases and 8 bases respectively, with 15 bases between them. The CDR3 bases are TGTGCCAGCAGTATCGAAAGACTGGAAGAAGCTTTCTTT. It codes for CASSIERLEEAFF.

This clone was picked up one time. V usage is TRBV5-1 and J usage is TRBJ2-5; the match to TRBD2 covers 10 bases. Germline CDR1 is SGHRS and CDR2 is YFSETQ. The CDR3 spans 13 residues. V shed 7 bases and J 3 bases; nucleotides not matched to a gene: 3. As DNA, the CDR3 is TGCGCCAGCCGCACTAGCGGGGAAGAGACCCAGTACTTC. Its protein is CASRTSGEETQYF.

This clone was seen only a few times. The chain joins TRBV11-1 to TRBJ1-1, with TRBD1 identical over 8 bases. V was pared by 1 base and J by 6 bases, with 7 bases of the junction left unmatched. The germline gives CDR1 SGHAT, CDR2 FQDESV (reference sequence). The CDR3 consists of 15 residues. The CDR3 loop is CASSLGDRGGAEAFF. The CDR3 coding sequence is TGTGCCAGCAGCTTAGGAGACAGGGGAGGGGCTGAAGCTTTCTTT.

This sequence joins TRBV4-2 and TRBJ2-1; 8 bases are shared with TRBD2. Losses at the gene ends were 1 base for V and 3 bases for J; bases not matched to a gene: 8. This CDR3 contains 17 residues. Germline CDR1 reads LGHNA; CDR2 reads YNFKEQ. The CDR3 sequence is CASSQGTYGTSYNEQFF. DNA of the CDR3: TGTGCCAGCAGCCAAGGAACGTACGGGACTAGCTACAATGAGCAGTTCTTC.